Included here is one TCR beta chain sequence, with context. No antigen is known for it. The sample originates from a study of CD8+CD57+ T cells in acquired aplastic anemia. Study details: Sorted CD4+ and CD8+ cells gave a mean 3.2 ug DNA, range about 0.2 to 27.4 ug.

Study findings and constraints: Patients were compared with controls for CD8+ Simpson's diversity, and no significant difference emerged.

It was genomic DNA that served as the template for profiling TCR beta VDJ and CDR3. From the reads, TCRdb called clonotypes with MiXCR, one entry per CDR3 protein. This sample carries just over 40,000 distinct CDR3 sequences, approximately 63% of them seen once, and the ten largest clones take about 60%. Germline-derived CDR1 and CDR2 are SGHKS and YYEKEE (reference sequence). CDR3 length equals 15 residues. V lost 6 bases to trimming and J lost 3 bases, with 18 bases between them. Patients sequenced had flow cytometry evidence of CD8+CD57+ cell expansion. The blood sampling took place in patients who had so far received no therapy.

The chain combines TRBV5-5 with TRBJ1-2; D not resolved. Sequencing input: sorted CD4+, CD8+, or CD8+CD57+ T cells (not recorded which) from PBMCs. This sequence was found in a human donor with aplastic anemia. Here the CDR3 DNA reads TGTGCCAGCACCTCGAGGGTTGTTGGGGACTATGGCTACACCTTC. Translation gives CASTSRVVGDYGYTF.